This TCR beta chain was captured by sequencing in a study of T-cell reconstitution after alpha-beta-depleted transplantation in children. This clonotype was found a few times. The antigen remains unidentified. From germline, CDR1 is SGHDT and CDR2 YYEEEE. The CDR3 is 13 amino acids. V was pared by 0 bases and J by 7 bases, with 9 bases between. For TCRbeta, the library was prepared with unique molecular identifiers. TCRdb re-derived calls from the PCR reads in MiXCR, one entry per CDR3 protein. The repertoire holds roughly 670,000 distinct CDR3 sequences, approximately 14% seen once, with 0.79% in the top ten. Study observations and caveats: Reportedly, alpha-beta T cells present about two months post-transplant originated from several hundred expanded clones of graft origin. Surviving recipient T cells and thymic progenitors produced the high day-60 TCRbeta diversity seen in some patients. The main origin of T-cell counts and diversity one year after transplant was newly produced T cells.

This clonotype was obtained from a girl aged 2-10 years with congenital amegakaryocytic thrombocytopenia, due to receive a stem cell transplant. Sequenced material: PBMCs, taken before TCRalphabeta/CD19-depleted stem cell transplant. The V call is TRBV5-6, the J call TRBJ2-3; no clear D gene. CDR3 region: CASSLGSEYTQYF. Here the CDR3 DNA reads TGTGCCAGCAGCTTGGGGTCAGAGTATACGCAGTATTTT.